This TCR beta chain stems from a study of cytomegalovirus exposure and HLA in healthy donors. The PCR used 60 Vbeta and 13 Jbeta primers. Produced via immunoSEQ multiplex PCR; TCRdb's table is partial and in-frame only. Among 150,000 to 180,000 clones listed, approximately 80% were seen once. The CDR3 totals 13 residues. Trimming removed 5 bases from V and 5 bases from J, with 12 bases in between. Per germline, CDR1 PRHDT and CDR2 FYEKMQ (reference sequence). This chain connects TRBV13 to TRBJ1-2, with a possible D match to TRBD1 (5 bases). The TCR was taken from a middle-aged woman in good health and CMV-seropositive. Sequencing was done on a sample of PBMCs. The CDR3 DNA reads TGTGCCAGCAGCCGGGGGTTGCGGTATGGCTACACCTTC. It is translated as CASSRGLRYGYTF.